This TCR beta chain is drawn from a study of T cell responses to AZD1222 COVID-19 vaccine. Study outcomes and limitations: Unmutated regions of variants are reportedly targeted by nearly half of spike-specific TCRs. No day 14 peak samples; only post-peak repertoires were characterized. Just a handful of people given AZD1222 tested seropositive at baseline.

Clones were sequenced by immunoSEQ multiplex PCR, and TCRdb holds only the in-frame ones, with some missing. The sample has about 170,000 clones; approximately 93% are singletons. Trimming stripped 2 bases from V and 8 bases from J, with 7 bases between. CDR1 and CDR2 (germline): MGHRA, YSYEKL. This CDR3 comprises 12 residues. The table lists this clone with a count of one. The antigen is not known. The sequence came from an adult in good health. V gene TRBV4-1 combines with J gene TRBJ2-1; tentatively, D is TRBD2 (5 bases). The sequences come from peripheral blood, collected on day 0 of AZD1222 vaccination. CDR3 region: CASSQPEDEQFF. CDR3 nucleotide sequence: TGCGCCAGCAGCCAACCGGAGGATGAGCAGTTCTTC.